Sequencing of this T cell receptor beta chain was carried out in a study of cytomegalovirus exposure and HLA in healthy donors. General study findings and limits: The productive fraction for most TCR beta V segments was about 87% or about 30% in an earlier analysis.

This CDR3 is built from 15 residues. V trimming: 1 base; J trimming: 1 base; junction bases outside the gene matches: 3. Germline CDR1 and CDR2: LNHDA and SQIVND (reference sequence). Primers: 60 Vbeta forward and 13 Jbeta reverse. The protocol was immunoSEQ multiplex PCR, while the TCRdb copy is restricted to in-frame clones and leaves out a portion. In the table there are about 97,000 clones, over 80% of which are singletons. Details on this clone: What it recognizes is unknown.

This TCR derives from a middle-aged man in good health and CMV-seronegative. The chain combines TRBV19 with TRBJ2-5; 7 bases align to TRBD2. The sequenced sample was PBMCs. The CDR3 coding sequence is TGTGCCAGTAGTATAGGCGGGGGAATCCAAGAGACCCAGTACTTC. It translates to CASSIGGGIQETQYF.